This T cell receptor (beta chain) was observed in a study of blood T cells in healthy people across ages. PBMCs, at least 7 million per sample, were isolated. The V end was cut by 9 bases, the J end by 0 bases, with 15 bases between. The length of the CDR3 is 15 residues. Germline-derived CDR1 and CDR2 are SGHRS and YFSETQ. Regarding this clonotype: A much bigger clone sits one base away, suggesting this may be a read error.

Together with a sample-barcoded 5' primer, a J-beta primer mix was included in a second PCR lasting roughly 6 to 12 cycles. TCRdb re-called the 5' RACE reads with MiXCR, one entry per CDR3 protein. The profile shows about 700,000 distinct CDR3 sequences, about 30% of them singletons. Sequenced sample: blood. This clonotype was obtained from a woman older than 75 in good health. The rearrangement uses TRBV5-1 and TRBJ2-2; D gene ambiguous. CDR3 residues: CATRVAAANTGELFF. CDR3 in DNA: TGCGCCACCAGAGTGGCAGCCGCGAACACCGGGGAGCTGTTTTTT. Using reference TRBV5-1 and TRBJ2-2 for the parts outside the CDR3, the full variable domain is KAGVTQTPRYLIKTRGQQVTLSCSPISGHRSVSWYQQTPGQGLQFLFEYFSETQRNKGNFPGRFSGRQFSNSRSEMNVSTLELGDSALYLCATRVAAANTGELFFGEGSRLTVL.